This is a list of T cell receptor beta chains from one sample in a study of identical twins. TCRdb used MiXCR to reprocess the 5' RACE reads, holding one entry per CDR3 protein. Among 400,000 to 500,000 distinct CDR3 sequences listed, roughly 20% were seen once. The sample taken for sequencing was naive T cells sorted from blood. Receptors were obtained from a man over 45 in good health. Each CDR3 is given with its conserved first and last residue.

J gene | V gene | CDR3 protein
TRBJ2-7 | TRBV5-1 | CASSLLGASYEQYF
TRBJ2-5 | TRBV7-6 | CASSLAGKGETQYF
TRBJ1-1 | TRBV18 | CASQPGATNTEAFF
TRBJ1-5 | TRBV6-1 | CASSEGLTVQGWAQPQHF
TRBJ2-1 | TRBV5-1 | CASSLASGNYNEQFF
TRBJ2-1 | TRBV29-1 | CSAAGVGVREQFF
TRBJ2-1 | TRBV28 | CASSLSTGGSYNEQFF
TRBJ2-1 | TRBV6-1 | CASSPSGSFYNEQFF
TRBJ1-2 | TRBV12-3/TRBV12-4 | CASSLAGGGHGYTF
TRBJ2-7 | TRBV5-6 | CASSLAGRGLNEQYF
TRBJ2-3 | TRBV6-2/TRBV6-3 | CASRLTGLSTDTQYF
TRBJ2-7 | TRBV5-6 | CASSLKGFRRQGRGEQYF
TRBJ2-3 | TRBV20-1 | CSARGRDFRDTQYF
TRBJ1-4 | TRBV4-2 | CASSQRGNEKLFF
TRBJ2-1 | TRBV20-1 | CSARSSGRSNEQFF
TRBJ2-6 | TRBV15 | CATGKGPGRTFNEANVLTF
TRBJ1-2 | TRBV11-3 | CASSLDGRAQVGYTF
TRBJ2-7 | TRBV15 | CATSRVTSAHEQYF
TRBJ2-1 | TRBV9 | CASSVELATYNEQFF
TRBJ2-1 | TRBV7-9 | CASSPRGRLGSYNEQFF
TRBJ1-3 | TRBV7-9 | CASSDRGGNTIYF
TRBJ2-7 | TRBV7-2 | CASSLGGHEQYF
TRBJ2-7 | TRBV4-3 | CASSQDRQTSYEQYF
TRBJ1-6 | TRBV7-8 | CASSLGGQGHSPLHF
TRBJ2-1 | TRBV7-2 | CASGTSFHNEQFF
TRBJ2-5 | TRBV4-2 | CASSQGTSGSETQYF